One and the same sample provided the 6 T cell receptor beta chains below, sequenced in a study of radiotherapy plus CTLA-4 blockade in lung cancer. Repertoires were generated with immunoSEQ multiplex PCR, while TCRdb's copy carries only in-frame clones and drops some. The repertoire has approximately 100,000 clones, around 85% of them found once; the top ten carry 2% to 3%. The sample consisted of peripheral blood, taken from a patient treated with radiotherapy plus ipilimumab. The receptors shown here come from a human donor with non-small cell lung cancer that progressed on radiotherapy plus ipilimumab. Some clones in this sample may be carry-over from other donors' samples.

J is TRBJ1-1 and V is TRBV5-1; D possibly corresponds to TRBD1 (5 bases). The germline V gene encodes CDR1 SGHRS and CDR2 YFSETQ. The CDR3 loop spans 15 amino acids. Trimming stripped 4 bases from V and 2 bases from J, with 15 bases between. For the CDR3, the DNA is TGCGCCAGCAGCCTGACCGACAGCTCTAACACTGAAGCTTTCTTT. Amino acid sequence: CASSLTDSSNTEAFF.

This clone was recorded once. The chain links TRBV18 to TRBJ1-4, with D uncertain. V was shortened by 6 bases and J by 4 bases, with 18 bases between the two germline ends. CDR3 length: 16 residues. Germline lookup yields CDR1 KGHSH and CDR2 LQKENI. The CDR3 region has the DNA TGTGCCAGCTCTTACCTGAACCGGGCCGGTAATGAAAAACTGTTTTTT. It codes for CASSYLNRAGNEKLFF.

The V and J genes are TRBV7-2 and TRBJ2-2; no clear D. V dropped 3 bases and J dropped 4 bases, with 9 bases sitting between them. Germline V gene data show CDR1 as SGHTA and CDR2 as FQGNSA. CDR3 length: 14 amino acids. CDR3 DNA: TGTGCCAGCAGCTTGCAGCCCGGCACCGGGGAGCTGTTTTTT. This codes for CASSLQPGTGELFF.

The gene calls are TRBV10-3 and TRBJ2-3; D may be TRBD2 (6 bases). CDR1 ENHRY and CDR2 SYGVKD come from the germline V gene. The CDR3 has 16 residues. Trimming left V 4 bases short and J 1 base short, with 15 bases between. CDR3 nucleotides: TGTGCCATCAGTGGGAGGGGCGGTTCTGGCACAGATACGCAGTATTTT. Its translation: CAISGRGGSGTDTQYF.

The CDR3 DNA reads TGCGCCAGCAGCCAAGTCACAGCGTATAATGAAAAACTGTTTTTT. Translation gives CASSQVTAYNEKLFF. The chain employs TRBV4-3 and TRBJ1-4; the D is unclear. V was shortened by 1 base and J by 4 bases, with 10 bases between the two germline ends. The CDR3 covers 15 residues. CDR1 and CDR2 (germline): LGHNA, YSLEER.

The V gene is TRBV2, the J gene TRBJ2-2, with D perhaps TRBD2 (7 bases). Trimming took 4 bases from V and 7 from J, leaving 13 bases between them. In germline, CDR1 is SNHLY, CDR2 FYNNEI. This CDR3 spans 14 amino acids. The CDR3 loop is CASSVRGASGELFF. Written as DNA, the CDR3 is TGTGCCAGCAGTGTACGGGGGGCTAGCGGGGAGCTGTTTTTT.